This TCR beta chain was identified during a study of blood T cell repertoires in COVID-19. Germline lookup yields CDR1 SGHRS and CDR2 YFSETQ. This CDR3 contains 13 residues. Deletions cut 0 bases from V and 2 bases from J, with 6 bases between. This table comes from immunoSEQ multiplex PCR, and its TCRdb copy is limited to in-frame clones, with some not included. The sample comprises tens of thousands of clones, approximately 88% of which are singletons, and roughly 20% rests with the top ten. The chain joins TRBV5-1 to TRBJ2-7; D is undetermined. Sequenced material: peripheral blood. The TCR comes from an elderly man with active or convalescent COVID-19. In DNA, the CDR3 is TGCGCCAGCAGCTTGGATAGCCCCTACGAGCAGTACTTC. Amino acids: CASSLDSPYEQYF.